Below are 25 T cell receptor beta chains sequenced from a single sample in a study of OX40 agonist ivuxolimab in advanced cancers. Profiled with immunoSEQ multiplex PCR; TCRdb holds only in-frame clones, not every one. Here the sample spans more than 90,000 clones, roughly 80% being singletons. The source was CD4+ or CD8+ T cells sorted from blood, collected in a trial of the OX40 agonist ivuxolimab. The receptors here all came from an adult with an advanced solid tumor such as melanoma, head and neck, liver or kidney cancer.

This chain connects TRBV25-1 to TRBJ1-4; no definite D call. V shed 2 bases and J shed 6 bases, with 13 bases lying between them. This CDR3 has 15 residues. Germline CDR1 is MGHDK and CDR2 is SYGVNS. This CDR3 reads CASSETRQVHEKLFF. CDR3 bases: TGTGCCAGCAGTGAAACAAGGCAGGTCCATGAAAAACTGTTTTTT.

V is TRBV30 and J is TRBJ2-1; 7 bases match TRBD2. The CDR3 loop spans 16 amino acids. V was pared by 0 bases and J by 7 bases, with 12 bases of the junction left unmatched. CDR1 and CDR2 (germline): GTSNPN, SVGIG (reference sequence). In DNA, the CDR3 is TGTGCCTGGAGTGTACCCGAGACTAGCTGGGCGAATGAGCAGTTCTTC. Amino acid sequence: CAWSVPETSWANEQFF.

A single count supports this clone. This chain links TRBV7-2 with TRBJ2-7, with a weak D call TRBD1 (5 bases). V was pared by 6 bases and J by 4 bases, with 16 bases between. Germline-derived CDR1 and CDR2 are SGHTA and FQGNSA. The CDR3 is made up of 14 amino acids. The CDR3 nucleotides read TGTGCCAGCAGTTCAAGCCGTCAGGGTTACGAGCAGTACTTC. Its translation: CASSSSRQGYEQYF.

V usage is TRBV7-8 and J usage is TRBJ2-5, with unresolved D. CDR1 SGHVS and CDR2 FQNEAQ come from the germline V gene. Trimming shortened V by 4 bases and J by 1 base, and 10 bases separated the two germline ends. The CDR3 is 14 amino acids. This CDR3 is CASSSRRFQETQYF. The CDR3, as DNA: TGTGCCAGCAGCTCACGACGCTTCCAAGAGACCCAGTACTTC.

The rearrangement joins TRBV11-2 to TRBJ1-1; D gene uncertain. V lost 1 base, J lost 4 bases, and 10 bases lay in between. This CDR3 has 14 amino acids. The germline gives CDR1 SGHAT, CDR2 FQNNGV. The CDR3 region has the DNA TGTGCCAGCAGCTTAGCGTGGGGTGGCACTGAAGCTTTCTTT. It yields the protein CASSLAWGGTEAFF.

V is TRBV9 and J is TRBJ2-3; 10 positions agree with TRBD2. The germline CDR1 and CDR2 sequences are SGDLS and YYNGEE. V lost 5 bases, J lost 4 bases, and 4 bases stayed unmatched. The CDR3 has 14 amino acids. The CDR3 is CASRRTSGSDTQYF. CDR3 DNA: TGTGCCAGCAGGAGGACTAGCGGATCAGATACGCAGTATTTT.

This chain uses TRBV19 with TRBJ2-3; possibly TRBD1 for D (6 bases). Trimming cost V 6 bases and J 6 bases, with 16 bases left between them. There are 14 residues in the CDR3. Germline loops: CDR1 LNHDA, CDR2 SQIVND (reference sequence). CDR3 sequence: CASRRQASGDTQYF. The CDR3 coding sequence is TGTGCCAGTAGGCGACAGGCCTCCGGGGATACGCAGTATTTT.

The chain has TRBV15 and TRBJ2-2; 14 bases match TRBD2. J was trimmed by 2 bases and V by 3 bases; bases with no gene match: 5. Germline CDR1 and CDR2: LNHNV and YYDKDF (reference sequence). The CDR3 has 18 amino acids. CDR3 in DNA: TGTGCCACCAGCAGGGAGGGACTAGCGGGGGTTAACACCGGGGAGCTGTTTTTT. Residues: CATSREGLAGVNTGELFF.

CDR3 sequence (DNA): TGTGCCAGCAGCTCCGGACAGGGGACCTACAATGAGCAGTTCTTC. Its protein product is CASSSGQGTYNEQFF. The chain uses TRBV5-6 and TRBJ2-1; 9 bases match TRBD1. V dropped 3 bases and J dropped 2; count of bases not matched to a gene: 3. CDR1 and CDR2 (germline): SGHDT, YYEEEE. The CDR3 runs to 15 residues.

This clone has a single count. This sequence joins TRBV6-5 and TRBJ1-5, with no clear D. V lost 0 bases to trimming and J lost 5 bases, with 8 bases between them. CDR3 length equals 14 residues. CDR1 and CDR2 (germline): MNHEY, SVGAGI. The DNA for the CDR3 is TGTGCCAGCAGTTACTCGAGTGGGGATCAGCCCCAGCATTTT. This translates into CASSYSSGDQPQHF.

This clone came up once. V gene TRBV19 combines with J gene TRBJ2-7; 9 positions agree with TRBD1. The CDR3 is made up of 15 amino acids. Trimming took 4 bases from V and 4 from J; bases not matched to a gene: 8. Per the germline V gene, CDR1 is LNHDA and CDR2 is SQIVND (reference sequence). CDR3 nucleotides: TGTGCCAGTAGTAAGGGACAGGGCAGGGGGTACGAGCAGTACTTC. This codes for CASSKGQGRGYEQYF.

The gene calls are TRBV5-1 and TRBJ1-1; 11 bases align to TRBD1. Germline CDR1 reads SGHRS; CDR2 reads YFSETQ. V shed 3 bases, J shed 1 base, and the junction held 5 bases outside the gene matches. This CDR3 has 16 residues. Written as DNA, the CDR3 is TGCGCCAGCAGCTCCGGGACAGGGGGAAGGAACACTGAAGCTTTCTTT. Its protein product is CASSSGTGGRNTEAFF.

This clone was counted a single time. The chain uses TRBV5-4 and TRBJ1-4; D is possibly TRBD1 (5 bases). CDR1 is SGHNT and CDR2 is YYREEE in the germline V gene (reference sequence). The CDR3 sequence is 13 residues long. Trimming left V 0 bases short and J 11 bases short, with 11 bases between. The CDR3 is CASSLVRVGKLFF. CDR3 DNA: TGTGCCAGCAGCTTGGTCAGGGTAGGGAAACTGTTTTTT.

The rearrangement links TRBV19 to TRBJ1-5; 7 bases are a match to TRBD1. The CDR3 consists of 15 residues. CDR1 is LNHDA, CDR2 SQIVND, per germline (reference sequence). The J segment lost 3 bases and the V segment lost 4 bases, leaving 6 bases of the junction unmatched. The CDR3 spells CASSTPGQANQPQHF. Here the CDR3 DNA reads TGTGCCAGTAGTACCCCCGGACAGGCCAATCAGCCCCAGCATTTT.

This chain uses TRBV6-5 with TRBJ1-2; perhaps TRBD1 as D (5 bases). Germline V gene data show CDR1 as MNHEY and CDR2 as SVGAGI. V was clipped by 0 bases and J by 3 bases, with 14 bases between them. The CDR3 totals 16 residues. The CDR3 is CASSYSGRGFDYGYTF. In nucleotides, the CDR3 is TGTGCCAGCAGTTACTCGGGGCGGGGGTTTGACTATGGCTACACCTTC.

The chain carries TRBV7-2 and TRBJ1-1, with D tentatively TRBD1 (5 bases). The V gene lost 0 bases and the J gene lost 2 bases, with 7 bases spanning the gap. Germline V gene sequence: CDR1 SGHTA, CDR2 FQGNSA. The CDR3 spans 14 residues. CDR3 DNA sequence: TGTGCCAGCAGCTTAGCGTGGGGCAACACTGAAGCTTTCTTT. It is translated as CASSLAWGNTEAFF.

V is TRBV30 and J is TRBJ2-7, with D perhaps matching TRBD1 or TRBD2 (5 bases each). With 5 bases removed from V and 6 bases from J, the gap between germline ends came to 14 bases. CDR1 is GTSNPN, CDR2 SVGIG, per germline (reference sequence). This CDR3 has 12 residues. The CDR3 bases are TGTGCCTGGGCTAGACCAGGGACCGAGCAGTACTTC. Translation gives CAWARPGTEQYF.

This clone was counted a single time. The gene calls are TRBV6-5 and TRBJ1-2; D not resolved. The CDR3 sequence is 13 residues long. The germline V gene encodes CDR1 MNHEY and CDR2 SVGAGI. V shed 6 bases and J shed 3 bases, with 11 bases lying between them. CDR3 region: CASSIDMDYGYTF. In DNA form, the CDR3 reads TGTGCCAGCAGCATCGACATGGACTATGGCTACACCTTC.

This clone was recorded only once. CDR3 sequence (DNA): TGCGCCAGCAGCCAAGACTCATGGTCGGATGGCTACACCTTC. Residues: CASSQDSWSDGYTF. The rearrangement joins TRBV4-3 to TRBJ1-2; D is undetermined. V lost 0 bases to trimming and J lost 6 bases, with 11 bases between them. This CDR3 contains 14 residues. The germline V gene has CDR1 LGHNA and CDR2 YSLEER.

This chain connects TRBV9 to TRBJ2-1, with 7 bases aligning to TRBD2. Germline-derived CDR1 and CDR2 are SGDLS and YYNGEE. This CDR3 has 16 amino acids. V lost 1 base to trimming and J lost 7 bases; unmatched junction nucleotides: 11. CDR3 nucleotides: TGTGCCAGCAGCGTACTCGGGGGAGGGCCAAGGAATGAGCAGTTCTTC. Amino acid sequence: CASSVLGGGPRNEQFF. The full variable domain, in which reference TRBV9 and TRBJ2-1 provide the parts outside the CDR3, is DSGVTQTPKHLITATGQRVTLRCSPRSGDLSVYWYQQSLDQGLQFLIQYYNGEERAKGNILERFSAQQFPDLHSELNLSSLELGDSALYFCASSVLGGGPRNEQFFGPGTRLTVL.

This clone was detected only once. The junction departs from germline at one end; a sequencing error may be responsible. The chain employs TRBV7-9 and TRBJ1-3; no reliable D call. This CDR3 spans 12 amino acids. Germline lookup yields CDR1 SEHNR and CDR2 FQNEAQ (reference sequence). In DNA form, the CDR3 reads TGTGCCAGCAGCTTAGAATTGGGAGGCCGATCGTTT. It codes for CASSLELGGRSF.

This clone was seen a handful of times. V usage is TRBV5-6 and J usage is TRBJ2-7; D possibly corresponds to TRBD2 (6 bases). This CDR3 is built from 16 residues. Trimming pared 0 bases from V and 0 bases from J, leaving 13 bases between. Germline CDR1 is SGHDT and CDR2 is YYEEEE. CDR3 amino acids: CASSLDLAVSSYEQYF. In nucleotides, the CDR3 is TGTGCCAGCAGCTTGGATTTAGCGGTTAGCTCCTACGAGCAGTACTTC. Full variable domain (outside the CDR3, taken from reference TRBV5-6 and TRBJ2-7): DAGVTQSPTHLIKTRGQQVTLRCSPKSGHDTVSWYQQALGQGPQFIFQYYEEEERQRGNFPDRFSGHQFPNYSSELNVNALLLGDSALYLCASSLDLAVSSYEQYFGPGTRLTVT.

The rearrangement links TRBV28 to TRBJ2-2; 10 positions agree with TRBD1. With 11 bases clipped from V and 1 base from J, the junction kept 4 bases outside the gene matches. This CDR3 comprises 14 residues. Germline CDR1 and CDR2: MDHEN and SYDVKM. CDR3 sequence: CAGGQGMNTGELFF. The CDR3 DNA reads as TGTGCCGGGGGACAGGGGATGAACACCGGGGAGCTGTTTTTT.

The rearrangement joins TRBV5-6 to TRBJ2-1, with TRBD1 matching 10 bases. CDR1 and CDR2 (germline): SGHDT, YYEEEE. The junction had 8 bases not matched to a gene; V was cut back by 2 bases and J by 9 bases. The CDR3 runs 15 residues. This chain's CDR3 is CASSFSTGQGSEQFF. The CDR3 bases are TGTGCCAGCAGCTTCAGTACGGGACAGGGGAGTGAGCAGTTCTTC.

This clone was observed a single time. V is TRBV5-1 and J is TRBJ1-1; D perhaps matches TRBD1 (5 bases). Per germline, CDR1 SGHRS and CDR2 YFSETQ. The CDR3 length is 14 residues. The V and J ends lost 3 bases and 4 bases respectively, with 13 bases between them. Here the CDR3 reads CASSSGDVGTEAFF. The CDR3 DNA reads TGCGCCAGCAGCTCGGGGGACGTTGGCACTGAAGCTTTCTTT.